Presented here are 13 T cell receptor beta chains from one specimen sequenced in a study of cytomegalovirus exposure and HLA in healthy donors. Sequencing used immunoSEQ multiplex PCR; TCRdb keeps in-frame clones, though not all of them. The data hold about 170,000 clones, with around 96% observed a single time. Sequencing was carried out using PBMCs. The origin of the receptors is a woman aged 18 to 35 in good health and CMV-seronegative.

The chain is built from TRBV5-1 and TRBJ1-1; D unclear. The V and J ends lost 0 bases and 1 base respectively, with 7 bases between them. The CDR3 runs 14 residues. The germline V gene encodes CDR1 SGHRS and CDR2 YFSETQ. In nucleotides, the CDR3 is TGCGCCAGCAGCTTGGGAGGGTCGAACACTGAAGCTTTCTTT. It is translated as CASSLGGSNTEAFF.

The chain couples TRBV20-1 to TRBJ2-1; D is unresolved. Germline CDR1 DFQATT, CDR2 SNEGSKA (reference sequence). With 4 bases removed from V and 7 bases from J, the gap between germline ends came to 8 bases. The CDR3 has 11 residues. The CDR3 DNA is TGCAGTGCTACCATAGAGAATGAGCAGTTCTTC. Protein sequence: CSATIENEQFF.

This sequence joins TRBV9 and TRBJ2-7; 8 bases agree with TRBD2. Germline assignment: CDR1 SGDLS and CDR2 YYNGEE. V was pared by 0 bases and J by 10 bases, with 9 bases of the junction left unmatched. The CDR3 has 14 residues. The CDR3 here is CASSVGGSGEEQYF. The CDR3 region has the DNA TGTGCCAGCAGCGTAGGTGGTAGCGGGGAGGAACAGTACTTC.

The genes are TRBV5-4 and TRBJ1-2; 8 nucleotides match TRBD1. The CDR3 sequence is 15 residues long. The V and J ends lost 4 bases and 4 bases, in that order; junction bases with no gene match: 9. Germline V gives CDR1 SGHNT, CDR2 YYREEE (reference sequence). CDR3 loop: CASSPTDREAYGYTF. The DNA of the CDR3 is TGTGCCAGCAGCCCGACGGACAGGGAGGCCTATGGCTACACCTTC.

The V gene is TRBV15, the J gene TRBJ2-3; TRBD2 is a possible D gene (5 bases). Looked up from germline, CDR1 is LNHNV and CDR2 is YYDKDF (reference sequence). CDR3 size: 16 residues. V was trimmed by 0 bases and J by 1 base, leaving 11 bases between them. The CDR3 region has the DNA TGTGCCACCAGCAGAGACCTCGACGGGGGCACAGATACGCAGTATTTT. It yields the protein CATSRDLDGGTDTQYF.

Here the CDR3 DNA reads TGTGCCAGCAGTGGAACCACCTCGGGGGAGGACGGTCAGCCCCAGCATTTT. Its protein product is CASSGTTSGEDGQPQHF. This chain uses TRBV2 with TRBJ1-5; D is possibly TRBD1 (5 bases). The CDR3 is 17 residues long. The germline gives CDR1 SNHLY, CDR2 FYNNEI. V lost 4 bases to trimming and J lost 6 bases, with 22 bases between them.

The V and J genes are TRBV7-9 and TRBJ1-1; 7 positions match TRBD1. The CDR3 spans 11 residues. The ends lost 4 bases at V and 11 bases at J; junction bases unmatched: 4. Germline V lookup: CDR1 SEHNR, CDR2 FQNEAQ (reference sequence). CDR3: CASSSQGLAFF. CDR3 nucleotides: TGTGCCAGCAGCTCACAGGGGCTTGCTTTCTTT.

The chain recombines TRBV7-8 with TRBJ2-5; 7 nucleotides match TRBD1. CDR1 and CDR2 (germline): SGHVS, FQNEAQ. The CDR3 length is 14 residues. The V segment lost 8 bases and the J segment 0 bases; nucleotides outside the gene matches: 6. The CDR3 region is CASSTGADQETQYF. CDR3 DNA: TGTGCCAGCTCTACAGGGGCCGACCAAGAGACCCAGTACTTC.

The chain couples TRBV4-1 to TRBJ1-5; no reliable D call. V dropped 2 bases and J dropped 2 bases, with 10 bases sitting between them. Germline V lookup: CDR1 MGHRA, CDR2 YSYEKL. This CDR3 is built from 15 residues. CDR3 bases: TGCGCCAGCAGCCAACCGGACTCGGGCAATCAGCCCCAGCATTTT. Translating gives CASSQPDSGNQPQHF.

This chain joins TRBV4-3 and TRBJ2-5; tentative D call: TRBD2 (7 bases). CDR3 length: 15 amino acids. Deletions cut 6 bases from V and 5 bases from J, with 19 bases between. Germline assignment: CDR1 LGHNA and CDR2 YSLEER. CDR3 nucleotide sequence: TGCGCCAGCAGTACGTCTGGGGGGGCCGCCGAGACCCAGTACTTC. Protein product: CASSTSGGAAETQYF.

The chain recombines TRBV6-1 with TRBJ1-1; maybe TRBD1 (5 bases). Germline lookup yields CDR1 MNHNS and CDR2 SASEGT. The CDR3 covers 13 residues. With 7 bases removed from V and 1 base from J, the gap between germline ends came to 10 bases. The CDR3 is CASNQGWNTEAFF. As DNA, the CDR3 is TGTGCCAGCAATCAGGGTTGGAACACTGAAGCTTTCTTT.

V and J are TRBV19 and TRBJ1-5; 9 bases are shared with TRBD1. Unmatched junction bases numbered 11, after V lost 5 bases and J lost 6 bases. The CDR3 has 16 amino acids. CDR1 and CDR2 (germline): LNHDA, SQIVND (reference sequence). The CDR3 DNA sequence: TGTGCCAGTAGTTCGGGGACAGGGTTGGGGGGTCAGCCCCAGCATTTT. It translates to CASSSGTGLGGQPQHF.

The table lists this clone with a count of one. V and J are TRBV19 and TRBJ2-3; TRBD2 matches 10 bases. The V gene end was trimmed by 9 bases and the J gene end by 1 base; junction bases not matched to a gene: 10. Per germline, CDR1 LNHDA and CDR2 SQIVND (reference sequence). The CDR3 sequence is 16 residues long. The CDR3, as DNA: TGTGCCAGCAGCGGGGGGGTAGTTAGGGGCACAGATACGCAGTATTTT. The encoded protein is CASSGGVVRGTDTQYF.